One and the same sample provided the 2 T cell receptor beta chains below, sequenced in a study of type 1 regulatory T cells (dated by TCRdb to about 2021). Sequencing took place on an Illumina MiSeq. Through fastp at Q25 and MiXCR, TCRdb rebuilt clones from the public reads, retaining in-frame beta chains. Rows with a matching CDR3 protein are joined into one entry that keeps the most common DNA and genes. For this sample there are 75,000 to 100,000 distinct CDR3 sequences; around a third appear just once. Clones ranked in the top ten supply roughly 2.4% of the sample. Material for sequencing was CD4+ T cells, either the whole sample or a sorted fraction (not recorded which). The source of these receptors is a human donor in good health.

The CDR3 loop reads CASSLRRLTTDNEQFF. The DNA for the CDR3 is TGTGCCAGCAGCTTAAGGCGTCTGACGACCGACAATGAGCAGTTCTTC. The chain uses TRBV7-2 and TRBJ2-1, with D hard to call. The CDR3 runs 16 residues. Germline CDR1 is SGHTA and CDR2 is FQGNSA. V shed 2 bases and J shed 5 bases, with 16 bases lying between them.

This clonotype came up a few times. This chain uses TRBV7-2 with TRBJ2-7; D call uncertain. Germline values: CDR1 SGHTA, CDR2 FQGNSA. This CDR3 has 11 amino acids. V gave up 2 bases and J gave up 7 bases, with 6 bases separating them. Here the CDR3 DNA reads TGTGCCAGCAGCTTAATGGGAGAGCAGTACTTC. Amino acids: CASSLMGEQYF.